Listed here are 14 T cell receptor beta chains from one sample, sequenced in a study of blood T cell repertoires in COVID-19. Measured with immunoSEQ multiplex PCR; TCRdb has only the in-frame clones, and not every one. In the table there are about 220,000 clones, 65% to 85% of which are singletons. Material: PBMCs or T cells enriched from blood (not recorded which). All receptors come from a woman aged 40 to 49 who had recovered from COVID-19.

The CDR3 nucleotides are TGTGCCAGCAGCTTGGGGGCAGGGGGCGCAAAGACCCAGTACTTC. This codes for CASSLGAGGAKTQYF. This chain connects TRBV5-6 to TRBJ2-5, with 8 bases fitting TRBD1. This CDR3 is built from 15 residues. Germline trimming cut 0 bases from V and 6 bases from J; bases unmatched to any gene: 7. Germline assignment: CDR1 SGHDT and CDR2 YYEEEE.

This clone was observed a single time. The CDR3 protein is CASSPDRATGELFF. The CDR3 DNA follows: TGCGCCAGCAGCCCGGACAGGGCCACCGGGGAGCTGTTTTTT. The V call is TRBV5-1, the J call TRBJ2-2; 8 positions match TRBD1. The germline V gene has CDR1 SGHRS and CDR2 YFSETQ. J gave up 4 bases and V 4 bases, and 3 bases lay outside the gene matches. There are 14 residues in the CDR3. Supplemented by reference TRBV5-1 and TRBJ2-2, the full variable domain reads KAGVTQTPRYLIKTRGQQVTLSCSPISGHRSVSWYQQTPGQGLQFLFEYFSETQRNKGNFPGRFSGRQFSNSRSEMNVSTLELGDSALYLCASSPDRATGELFFGEGSRLTVL.

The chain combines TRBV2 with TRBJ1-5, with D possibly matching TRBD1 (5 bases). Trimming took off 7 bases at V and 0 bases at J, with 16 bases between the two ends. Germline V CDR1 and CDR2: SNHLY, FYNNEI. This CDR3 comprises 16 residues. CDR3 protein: CASMGIDSYSNQPQHF. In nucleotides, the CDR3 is TGTGCCAGCATGGGAATCGACAGTTATAGCAATCAGCCCCAGCATTTT.

Here the CDR3 reads CASSPTSGGETQYF. The CDR3 DNA reads TGTGCCAGCAGCCCGACTAGCGGAGGAGAGACCCAGTACTTC. The rearrangement joins TRBV7-9 to TRBJ2-5, with 9 bases matching TRBD2. The CDR3 contains 14 residues. The V and J ends lost 5 bases and 4 bases, in that order; junction bases with no gene match: 5. Germline loops: CDR1 SEHNR, CDR2 FQNEAQ (reference sequence).

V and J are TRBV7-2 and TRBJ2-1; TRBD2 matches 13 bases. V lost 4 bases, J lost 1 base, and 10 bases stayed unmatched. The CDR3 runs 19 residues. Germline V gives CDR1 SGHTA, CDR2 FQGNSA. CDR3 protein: CASSSWTSGRGRSYNEQFF. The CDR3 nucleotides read TGTGCCAGCAGCTCCTGGACTAGCGGGAGAGGGCGTTCCTACAATGAGCAGTTCTTC.

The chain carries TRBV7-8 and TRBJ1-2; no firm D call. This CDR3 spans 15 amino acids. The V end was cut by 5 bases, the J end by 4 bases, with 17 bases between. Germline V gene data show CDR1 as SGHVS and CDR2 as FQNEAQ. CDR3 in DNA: TGTGCCAGCAGCCAAGCTACAGCACTAGGCTATGGCTACACCTTC. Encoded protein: CASSQATALGYGYTF. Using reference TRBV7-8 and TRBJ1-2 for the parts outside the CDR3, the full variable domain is GAGVSQSPRYKVAKRGQDVALRCDPISGHVSLFWYQQALGQGPEFLTYFQNEAQLDKSGLPSDRFFAERPEGSVSTLKIQRTQQEDSAVYLCASSQATALGYGYTFGSGTRLTVV.

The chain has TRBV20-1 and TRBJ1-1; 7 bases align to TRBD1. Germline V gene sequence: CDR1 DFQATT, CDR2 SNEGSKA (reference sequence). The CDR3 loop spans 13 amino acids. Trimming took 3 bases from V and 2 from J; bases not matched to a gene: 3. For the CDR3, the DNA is TGCAGTGCTAGTCAGGGGGGAAACACTGAAGCTTTCTTT. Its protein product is CSASQGGNTEAFF.

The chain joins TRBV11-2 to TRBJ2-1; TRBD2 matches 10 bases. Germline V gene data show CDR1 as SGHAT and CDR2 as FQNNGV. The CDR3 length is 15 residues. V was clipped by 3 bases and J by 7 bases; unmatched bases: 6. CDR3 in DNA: TGTGCCAGCAGCTTCAGCGGGAGGGGTTTTAATGAGCAGTTCTTC. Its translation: CASSFSGRGFNEQFF.

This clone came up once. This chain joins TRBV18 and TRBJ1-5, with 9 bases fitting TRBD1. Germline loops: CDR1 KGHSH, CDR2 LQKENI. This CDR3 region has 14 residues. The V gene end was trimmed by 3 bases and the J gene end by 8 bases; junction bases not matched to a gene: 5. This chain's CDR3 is CASSPGTGREPQHF. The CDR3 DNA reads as TGTGCCAGCTCACCGGGGACAGGGAGGGAGCCCCAGCATTTT.

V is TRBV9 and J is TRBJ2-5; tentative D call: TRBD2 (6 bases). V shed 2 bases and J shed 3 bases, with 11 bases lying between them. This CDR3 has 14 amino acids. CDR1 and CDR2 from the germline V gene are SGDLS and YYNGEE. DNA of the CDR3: TGTGCCAGCAGCGTCGGGGGAGGCAAAGAGACCCAGTACTTC. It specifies CASSVGGGKETQYF.

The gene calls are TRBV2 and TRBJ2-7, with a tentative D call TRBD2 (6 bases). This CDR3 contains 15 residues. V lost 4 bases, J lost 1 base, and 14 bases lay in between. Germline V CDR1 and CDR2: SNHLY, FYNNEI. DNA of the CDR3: TGTGCCAGCAGTGTAGTGCGGGACGTTTCCTACGAGCAGTACTTC. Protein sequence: CASSVVRDVSYEQYF.

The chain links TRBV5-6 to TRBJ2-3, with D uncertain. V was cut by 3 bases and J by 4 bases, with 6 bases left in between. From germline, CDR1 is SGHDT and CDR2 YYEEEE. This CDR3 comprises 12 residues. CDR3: CASSSQADTQYF. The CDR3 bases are TGTGCCAGCAGCTCCCAGGCAGATACGCAGTATTTT.

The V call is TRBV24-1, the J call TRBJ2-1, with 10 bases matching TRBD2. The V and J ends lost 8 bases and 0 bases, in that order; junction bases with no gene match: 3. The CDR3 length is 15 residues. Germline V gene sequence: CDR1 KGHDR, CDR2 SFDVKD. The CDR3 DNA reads TGTGCCACCACTAGCGGGAGCGGCTCCTACAATGAGCAGTTCTTC. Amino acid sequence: CATTSGSGSYNEQFF.

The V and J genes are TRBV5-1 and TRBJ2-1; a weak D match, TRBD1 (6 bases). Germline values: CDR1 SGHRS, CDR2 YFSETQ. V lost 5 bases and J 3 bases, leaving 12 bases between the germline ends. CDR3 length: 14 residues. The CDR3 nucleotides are TGCGCCAGCAGAGACGGGGACATCTACAATGAGCAGTTCTTC. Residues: CASRDGDIYNEQFF.